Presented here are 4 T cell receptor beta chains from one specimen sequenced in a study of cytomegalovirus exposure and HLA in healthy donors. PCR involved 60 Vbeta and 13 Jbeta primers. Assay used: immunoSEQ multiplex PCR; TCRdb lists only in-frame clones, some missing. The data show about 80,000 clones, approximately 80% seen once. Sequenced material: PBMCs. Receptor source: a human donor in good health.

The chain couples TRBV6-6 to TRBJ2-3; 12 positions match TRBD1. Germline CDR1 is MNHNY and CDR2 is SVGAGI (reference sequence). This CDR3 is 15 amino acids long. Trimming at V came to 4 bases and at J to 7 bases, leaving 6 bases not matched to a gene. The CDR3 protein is CASSWGGQGANTQYF. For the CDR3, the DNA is TGTGCCAGCAGTTGGGGGGGACAGGGGGCGAATACGCAGTATTTT.

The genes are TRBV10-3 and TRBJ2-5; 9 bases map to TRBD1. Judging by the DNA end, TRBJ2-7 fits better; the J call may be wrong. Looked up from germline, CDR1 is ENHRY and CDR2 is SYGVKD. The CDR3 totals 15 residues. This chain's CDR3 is CAISESGQGRHEQYF. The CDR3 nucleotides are TGTGCCATCAGTGAGTCCGGACAGGGGAGGCACGAGCAGTACTTC.

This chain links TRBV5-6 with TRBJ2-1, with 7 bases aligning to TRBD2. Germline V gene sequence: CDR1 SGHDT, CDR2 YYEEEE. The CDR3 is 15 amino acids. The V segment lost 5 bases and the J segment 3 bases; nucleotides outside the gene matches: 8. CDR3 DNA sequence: TGTGCCAGCAGATCCACGGGGGGACGCTACAATGAGCAGTTCTTC. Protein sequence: CASRSTGGRYNEQFF.

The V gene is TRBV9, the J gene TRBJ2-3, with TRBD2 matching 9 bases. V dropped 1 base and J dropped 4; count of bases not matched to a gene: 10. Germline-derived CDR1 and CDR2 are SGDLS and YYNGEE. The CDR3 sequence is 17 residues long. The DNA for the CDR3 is TGTGCCAGCAGCGTACTGGGTAGCGGGGGAGGGTCAGATACGCAGTATTTT. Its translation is CASSVLGSGGGSDTQYF.